These 29 T cell receptor beta chains originate from one sample sequenced in a study of cytomegalovirus exposure and HLA in healthy donors. Both 60 Vbeta primers and 13 Jbeta primers went into the PCR. Profiling relied on immunoSEQ multiplex PCR, and the TCRdb table lists in-frame clones only, not all of them. Counted here are approximately 150,000 clones, 80% occurring once; the ten biggest clones make up about 4.3%. The sample consisted of PBMCs. These receptors were obtained from a man between 40 and 49 years old in good health and CMV-seronegative.

This clone was counted a few times. V gene TRBV9 combines with J gene TRBJ1-1, with TRBD1 identical over 9 bases. With V trimmed by 3 bases and J by 4 bases, 10 bases remained unmatched. Germline-derived CDR1 and CDR2 are SGDLS and YYNGEE. This CDR3 spans 16 amino acids. The DNA for the CDR3 is TGTGCCAGCAGCGACAAAGGACAGGGGTTGAGCACTGAAGCTTTCTTT. This codes for CASSDKGQGLSTEAFF.

The chain links TRBV28 to TRBJ1-1; 7 bases agree with TRBD1. The ends lost 7 bases at V and 4 bases at J; junction bases unmatched: 6. Germline CDR1 reads MDHEN; CDR2 reads SYDVKM. The CDR3 has 13 amino acids. The chain's CDR3 is CASTRSGGTEAFF. The CDR3 bases are TGTGCCAGCACTAGATCAGGGGGCACTGAAGCTTTCTTT.

The rearrangement uses TRBV4-3 and TRBJ2-3, with D unclear. The CDR3 loop spans 16 amino acids. V gave up 1 base and J gave up 0 bases, with 11 bases separating them. Germline-derived CDR1 and CDR2 are LGHNA and YSLEER. The CDR3 reads CASSQVGGTSTDTQYF. CDR3 nucleotide sequence: TGCGCCAGCAGCCAAGTAGGCGGAACTAGCACAGATACGCAGTATTTT.

This rearrangement joins TRBV6-1 to TRBJ1-6, with a possible D match to TRBD1 (5 bases). V gave up 4 bases and J gave up 9 bases, with 13 bases separating them. Germline CDR1 and CDR2: MNHNS and SASEGT. CDR3 size: 14 residues. The CDR3 here is CASSGYRLSSPLHF. The CDR3 DNA reads TGTGCCAGCAGTGGCTACAGGCTGAGTTCACCCCTCCACTTT.

The chain links TRBV9 to TRBJ1-3; 8 nucleotides line up with TRBD1. Unmatched junction bases numbered 13, after V lost 2 bases and J lost 9 bases. In germline, CDR1 is SGDLS, CDR2 YYNGEE. This CDR3 region has 16 residues. Written as DNA, the CDR3 is TGTGCCAGCAGCGTCCTGACAGGGGCAGCCTTCGGCACCATATATTTT. This encodes CASSVLTGAAFGTIYF.

The gene calls are TRBV27 and TRBJ2-6; 7 bases map to TRBD2. The germline V gene has CDR1 MNHEY and CDR2 SMNVEV (reference sequence). V trimming: 7 bases; J trimming: 4 bases; junction bases outside the gene matches: 10. This CDR3 spans 16 amino acids. Written as DNA, the CDR3 is TGTGCCAGCAACCCCCTGGGAGGGGAAGGGGCCAACGTCCTGACTTTC. Its protein is CASNPLGGEGANVLTF.

The gene calls are TRBV7-2 and TRBJ2-1, with TRBD2 matching over 12 bases. V dropped 6 bases and J dropped 7; count of bases not matched to a gene: 4. From germline, CDR1 is SGHTA and CDR2 FQGNSA. The CDR3 contains 14 residues. The DNA of the CDR3 is TGTGCCAGCAGACGTGGGACTAGCGGGAATGAGCAGTTCTTC. Translation gives CASRRGTSGNEQFF.

This chain connects TRBV19 to TRBJ2-3; 9 bases align to TRBD2. V was clipped by 1 base and J by 2 bases; unmatched bases: 4. The V gene's germline CDR1 is LNHDA and CDR2 SQIVND (reference sequence). The CDR3 is 16 residues long. In DNA, the CDR3 is TGTGCCAGTAGTATAGCTGGCGGGGGGGCCACAGATACGCAGTATTTT. The encoded protein is CASSIAGGGATDTQYF.

V is TRBV10-2 and J is TRBJ1-5; D gene ambiguous. The CDR3 has 18 residues. CDR1 is WSHSY, CDR2 SAAADI, per germline. The ends were cut back, 1 base at V and 3 bases at J, with 19 bases in the middle. The CDR3 loop reads CASSEFAAAVVLNQPQHF. The CDR3 DNA reads as TGCGCCAGCAGTGAGTTTGCGGCAGCCGTGGTCCTCAATCAGCCCCAGCATTTT.

The genes are TRBV6-5 and TRBJ1-3; a possible D gene is TRBD1 (5 bases). The CDR3 sequence is 15 residues long. Germline CDR1 reads MNHEY; CDR2 reads SVGAGI. V was trimmed by 2 bases and J by 0 bases, leaving 8 bases between them. CDR3 DNA sequence: TGTGCCAGCAGTTACGGGGACTTCTCTGGAAACACCATATATTTT. This encodes CASSYGDFSGNTIYF.

The genes are TRBV6-6 and TRBJ2-3; 7 bases line up with TRBD1. CDR3 size: 15 residues. The germline gives CDR1 MNHNY, CDR2 SVGAGI (reference sequence). After removal of 2 bases from V and 2 bases from J, the junction contained 4 bases not matched to a gene. The CDR3 loop reads CASSYGGQSTDTQYF. The CDR3 nucleotides read TGTGCCAGCAGTTACGGGGGACAGTCCACAGATACGCAGTATTTT.

The chain is built from TRBV5-1 and TRBJ1-2; D call uncertain. Germline CDR1 is SGHRS and CDR2 is YFSETQ. Trimming stripped 1 base from V and 6 bases from J, with 13 bases between. The CDR3 sequence is 14 residues long. The CDR3 DNA sequence: TGCGCCAGCAGCTTGTTAACGGGAGGAGATGGCTACACCTTC. This codes for CASSLLTGGDGYTF.

The chain couples TRBV7-9 to TRBJ1-4; D ambiguous. Germline CDR1 reads SEHNR; CDR2 reads FQNEAQ (reference sequence). Trimming shortened V by 2 bases and J by 4 bases, and 8 bases separated the two germline ends. The CDR3 is made up of 14 amino acids. As DNA, the CDR3 is TGTGCCAGCAGCTTAACAGACCTTAATGAAAAACTGTTTTTT. Translated, it gives CASSLTDLNEKLFF.

The genes are TRBV6-6 and TRBJ2-7; 9 nucleotides agree with TRBD1. Germline lookup yields CDR1 MNHNY and CDR2 SVGAGI (reference sequence). The CDR3 spans 15 residues. Trimming removed 2 bases from V and 5 bases from J; junction bases left unmatched: 7. CDR3 nucleotide sequence: TGTGCCAGCAGTTACCCACAGGGGGCGCGCAACGAGCAGTACTTC. It specifies CASSYPQGARNEQYF.

V gene TRBV6-5 combines with J gene TRBJ2-3; 12 bases agree with TRBD2. The trim removed 5 bases at V and 5 bases at J, leaving 5 bases unmatched. CDR1 is MNHEY, CDR2 SVGAGI, per germline. This CDR3 contains 15 residues. CDR3 nucleotide sequence: TGTGCCAGCAGTCCGACTAGCGGGGGAAGAGATACGCAGTATTTT. Translation gives CASSPTSGGRDTQYF.

The chain links TRBV18 to TRBJ2-1; 8 positions match TRBD2. This CDR3 contains 14 residues. V shed 3 bases and J 12 bases; nucleotides not matched to a gene: 10. Germline V gene lookup returns CDR1 KGHSH and CDR2 LQKENI. CDR3 loop: CASSPGLGGLGQFF. CDR3 coding DNA: TGTGCCAGCTCACCGGGACTAGGTGGGCTGGGGCAGTTCTTC.

The chain recombines TRBV7-2 with TRBJ2-1; D is undetermined. Per germline, CDR1 SGHTA and CDR2 FQGNSA. The CDR3 has 14 residues. V was pared by 0 bases and J by 8 bases, with 11 bases between. CDR3 DNA: TGTGCCAGCAGCTTAGCCCAGAGACTCTATGAGCAGTTCTTC. Protein product: CASSLAQRLYEQFF.

This rearrangement joins TRBV6-1 to TRBJ2-4; D may be TRBD2 (6 bases). V was cut by 2 bases and J by 0 bases, with 23 bases left in between. CDR1 and CDR2 from the germline V gene are MNHNS and SASEGT. The CDR3 consists of 20 residues. The CDR3 protein is CASSEQGLGSGSLAKNIQYF. DNA for the CDR3: TGTGCCAGCAGTGAACAGGGACTTGGATCTGGATCTCTAGCCAAAAACATTCAGTACTTC.

The V and J genes are TRBV6-1 and TRBJ1-4, with D unresolved. CDR3 length: 15 amino acids. The germline V gene has CDR1 MNHNS and CDR2 SASEGT. The V and J ends lost 1 base and 4 bases respectively, with 10 bases between them. The DNA of the CDR3 is TGTGCCAGCAGTGAAGTCGTAGACATTAATGAAAAACTGTTTTTT. Encoded protein: CASSEVVDINEKLFF.

The J gene is TRBJ2-5, the V gene TRBV25-1, with a tentative D call TRBD1 (6 bases). The germline V and J ends were trimmed by 2 bases and 8 bases, with 18 bases remaining between them. The CDR3 is 15 residues long. Per germline, CDR1 MGHDK and CDR2 SYGVNS. CDR3 amino acids: CASSEGGRQVDTQYF. The CDR3 bases are TGTGCCAGCAGTGAAGGGGGTCGACAGGTCGATACCCAGTACTTC.

The chain recombines TRBV19 with TRBJ1-4; a possible D gene is TRBD1 (6 bases). Trimming took off 6 bases at V and 4 bases at J, with 24 bases between the two ends. The CDR3 runs 18 residues. The germline V gene encodes CDR1 LNHDA and CDR2 SQIVND (reference sequence). CDR3 in amino acids: CASRIRSLTDRFNEKLFF. In DNA, the CDR3 is TGTGCCAGTAGAATAAGGTCTCTCACGGACAGATTTAATGAAAAACTGTTTTTT. The complete variable domain, with remaining parts taken from reference TRBV19 and TRBJ1-4, reads DGGITQSPKYLFRKEGQNVTLSCEQNLNHDAMYWYRQDPGQGLRLIYYSQIVNDFQKGDIAEGYSVSREKKESFPLTVTSAQKNPTAFYLCASRIRSLTDRFNEKLFFGSGTQLSVL.

V usage is TRBV27 and J usage is TRBJ1-2, with no clear D. The V gene's germline CDR1 is MNHEY and CDR2 SMNVEV (reference sequence). The CDR3 spans 14 residues. Trimming shortened V by 5 bases and J by 2 bases, and 12 bases separated the two germline ends. CDR3 sequence reads: CASSPGSGNYGYTF. The CDR3 DNA sequence: TGTGCCAGCAGTCCCGGGTCCGGGAACTATGGCTACACCTTC.

The chain uses TRBV5-4 and TRBJ2-3; TRBD2 aligns across 10 bases. The V gene end was trimmed by 0 bases and the J gene end by 5 bases; junction bases not matched to a gene: 6. This CDR3 region has 16 residues. The germline CDR1 and CDR2 sequences are SGHNT and YYREEE (reference sequence). The CDR3 DNA is TGTGCCAGCAGCTTGGCCGGGACTAGCGTGGTAGATACGCAGTATTTT. It codes for CASSLAGTSVVDTQYF.

The genes are TRBV6-1 and TRBJ2-2; weak D call: TRBD2 (6 bases). The CDR3 contains 15 residues. Trimming took off 3 bases at V and 7 bases at J, with 15 bases between the two ends. The germline V gene has CDR1 MNHNS and CDR2 SASEGT. The CDR3: CASSEVGRRGGELFF. The DNA of the CDR3 is TGTGCCAGCAGTGAGGTCGGGAGACGTGGCGGGGAGCTGTTTTTT.

This clone was recorded a few times. The V call is TRBV10-3, the J call TRBJ1-4; TRBD1 aligns across 8 bases. Germline CDR1 reads ENHRY; CDR2 reads SYGVKD. The V and J ends lost 10 bases and 8 bases, in that order; junction bases with no gene match: 12. There are 14 residues in the CDR3. CDR3 sequence: CATHQQGGEEKLFF. DNA of the CDR3: TGTGCCACGCATCAACAGGGGGGCGAGGAAAAACTGTTTTTT.

The chain combines TRBV27 with TRBJ2-2; 11 nucleotides align to TRBD2. CDR3 size: 17 residues. Germline trimming cut 5 bases from V and 1 base from J; bases unmatched to any gene: 6. Germline CDR1 reads MNHEY; CDR2 reads SMNVEV (reference sequence). CDR3 nucleotides: TGTGCCAGCAGTGGGCTAGCGGGGGGCGGGAACACCGGGGAGCTGTTTTTT. This gives the protein CASSGLAGGGNTGELFF.

This chain uses TRBV6-1 with TRBJ1-6, with no clear D. Germline V gene data show CDR1 as MNHNS and CDR2 as SASEGT. V lost 3 bases and J 6 bases, leaving 12 bases between the germline ends. The CDR3 length is 15 residues. The CDR3, as DNA: TGTGCCAGCAGTGACTTACAACGGAGTAATTCACCCCTCCACTTT. Protein product: CASSDLQRSNSPLHF.

This clone is a singleton in its sample. The gene calls are TRBV7-9 and TRBJ1-1; 7 bases agree with TRBD1. Germline V CDR1 and CDR2: SEHNR, FQNEAQ (reference sequence). The ends lost 3 bases at V and 4 bases at J; junction bases unmatched: 11. The CDR3 is 16 amino acids. The CDR3 DNA is TGTGCCAGCAGCTTGGGGTACGACAGGGTTGTCACTGAAGCTTTCTTT. Translation: CASSLGYDRVVTEAFF.

V gene TRBV4-2 combines with J gene TRBJ1-6; 9 nucleotides agree with TRBD1. The CDR3 spans 14 residues. Trimming cost V 4 bases and J 7 bases; bases outside gene matches: 2. The germline V gene has CDR1 LGHNA and CDR2 YNFKEQ. CDR3 DNA sequence: TGTGCCAGCAGCCCCGGACAGGGGAATTCACCCCTCCACTTT. It codes for CASSPGQGNSPLHF.